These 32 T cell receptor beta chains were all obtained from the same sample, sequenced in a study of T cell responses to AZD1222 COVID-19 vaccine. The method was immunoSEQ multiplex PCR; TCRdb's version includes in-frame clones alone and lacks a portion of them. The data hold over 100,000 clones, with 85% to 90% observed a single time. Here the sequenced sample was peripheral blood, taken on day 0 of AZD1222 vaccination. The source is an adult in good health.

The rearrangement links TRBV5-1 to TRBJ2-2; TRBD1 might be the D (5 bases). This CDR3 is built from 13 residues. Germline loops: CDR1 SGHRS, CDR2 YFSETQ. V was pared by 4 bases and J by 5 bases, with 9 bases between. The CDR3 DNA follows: TGCGCCAGCAGCGCCCAGGGTACCGGGGAGCTGTTTTTT. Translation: CASSAQGTGELFF.

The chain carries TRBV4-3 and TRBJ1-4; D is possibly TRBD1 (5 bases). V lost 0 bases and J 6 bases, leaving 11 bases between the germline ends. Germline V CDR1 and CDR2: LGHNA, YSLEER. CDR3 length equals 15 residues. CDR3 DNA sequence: TGCGCCAGCAGCCAAGATCTGGGCAGGGATGAAAAACTGTTTTTT. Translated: CASSQDLGRDEKLFF.

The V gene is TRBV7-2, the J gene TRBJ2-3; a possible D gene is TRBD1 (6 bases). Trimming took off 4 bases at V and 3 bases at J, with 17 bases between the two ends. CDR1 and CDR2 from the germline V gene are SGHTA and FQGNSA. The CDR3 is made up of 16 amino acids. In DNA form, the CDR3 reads TGTGCCAGCAGCTCTAAGGGGGTCTTGAAGACAGATACGCAGTATTTT. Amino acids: CASSSKGVLKTDTQYF.

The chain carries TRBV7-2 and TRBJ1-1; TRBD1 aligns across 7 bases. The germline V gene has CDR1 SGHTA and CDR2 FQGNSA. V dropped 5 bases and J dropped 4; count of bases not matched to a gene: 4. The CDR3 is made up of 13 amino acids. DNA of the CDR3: TGTGCCAGCAGCGGCAGGGGGATCACTGAAGCTTTCTTT. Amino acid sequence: CASSGRGITEAFF.

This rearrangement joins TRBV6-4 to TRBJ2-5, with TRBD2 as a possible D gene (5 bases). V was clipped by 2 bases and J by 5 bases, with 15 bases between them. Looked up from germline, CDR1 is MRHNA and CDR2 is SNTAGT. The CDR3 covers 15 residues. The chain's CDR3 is CASSDPRSSDETQYF. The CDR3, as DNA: TGTGCCAGCAGTGACCCTAGAAGTAGCGACGAGACCCAGTACTTC.

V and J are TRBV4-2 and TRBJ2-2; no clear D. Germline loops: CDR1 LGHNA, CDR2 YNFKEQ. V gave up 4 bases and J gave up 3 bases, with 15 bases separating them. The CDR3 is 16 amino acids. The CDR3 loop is CASSPQKDGYTGELFF. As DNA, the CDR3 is TGTGCCAGCAGCCCTCAGAAGGACGGTTACACCGGGGAGCTGTTTTTT.

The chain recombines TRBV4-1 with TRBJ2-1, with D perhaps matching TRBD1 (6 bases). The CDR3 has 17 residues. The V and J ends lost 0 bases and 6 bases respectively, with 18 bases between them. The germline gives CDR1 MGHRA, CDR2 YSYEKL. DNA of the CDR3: TGCGCCAGCAGCCAAGATAGTAGCGCACAGGGTCGCAATGAGCAGTTCTTC. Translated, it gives CASSQDSSAQGRNEQFF.

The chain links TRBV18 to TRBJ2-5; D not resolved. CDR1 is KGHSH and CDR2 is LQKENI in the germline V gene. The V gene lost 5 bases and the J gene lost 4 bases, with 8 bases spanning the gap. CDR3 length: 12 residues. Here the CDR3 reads CASSAAGETQYF. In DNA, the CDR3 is TGTGCCAGCTCAGCCGCCGGAGAGACCCAGTACTTC.

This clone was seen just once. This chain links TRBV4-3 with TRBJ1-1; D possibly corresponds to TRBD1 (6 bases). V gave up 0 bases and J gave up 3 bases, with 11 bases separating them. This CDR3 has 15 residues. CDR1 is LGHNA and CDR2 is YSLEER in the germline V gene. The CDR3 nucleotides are TGCGCCAGCAGCCAAGAGGGACATTCCTACACTGAAGCTTTCTTT. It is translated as CASSQEGHSYTEAFF.

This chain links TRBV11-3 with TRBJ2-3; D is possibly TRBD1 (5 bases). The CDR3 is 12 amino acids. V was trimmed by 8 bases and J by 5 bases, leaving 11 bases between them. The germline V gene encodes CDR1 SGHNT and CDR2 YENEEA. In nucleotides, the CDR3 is TGTGCCAGCTCGAATCAGGGAGATACGCAGTATTTT. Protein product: CASSNQGDTQYF.

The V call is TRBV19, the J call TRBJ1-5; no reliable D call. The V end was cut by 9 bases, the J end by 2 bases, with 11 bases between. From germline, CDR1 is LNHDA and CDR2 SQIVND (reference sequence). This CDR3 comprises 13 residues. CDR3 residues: CASQLKGNQPQHF. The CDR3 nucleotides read TGTGCCAGCCAGTTAAAAGGCAATCAGCCCCAGCATTTT. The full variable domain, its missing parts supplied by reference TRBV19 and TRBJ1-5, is DGGITQSPKYLFRKEGQNVTLSCEQNLNHDAMYWYRQDPGQGLRLIYYSQIVNDFQKGDIAEGYSVSREKKESFPLTVTSAQKNPTAFYLCASQLKGNQPQHFGDGTRLSIL.

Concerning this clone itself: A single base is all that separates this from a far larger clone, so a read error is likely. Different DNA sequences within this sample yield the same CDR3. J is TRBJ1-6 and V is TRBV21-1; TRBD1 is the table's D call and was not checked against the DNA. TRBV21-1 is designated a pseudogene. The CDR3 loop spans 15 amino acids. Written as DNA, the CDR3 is TGTCCCAGCAGCCCCCCAGGACAGGGGGGCTCACCCCTCCACTTT. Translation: CPSSPPGQGGSPLHF.

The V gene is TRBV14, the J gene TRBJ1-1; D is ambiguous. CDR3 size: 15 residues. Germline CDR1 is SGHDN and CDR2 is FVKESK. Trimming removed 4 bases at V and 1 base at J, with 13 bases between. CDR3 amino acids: CASSREGRRNTEAFF. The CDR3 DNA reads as TGTGCCAGCAGCCGTGAGGGTCGCAGGAACACTGAAGCTTTCTTT.

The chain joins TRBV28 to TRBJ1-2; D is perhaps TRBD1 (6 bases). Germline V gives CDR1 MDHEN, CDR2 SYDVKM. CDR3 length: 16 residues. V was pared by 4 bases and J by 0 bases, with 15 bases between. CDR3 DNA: TGTGCCAGCAGTTACCCCCCAGGGGACACTAACTATGGCTACACCTTC. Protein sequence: CASSYPPGDTNYGYTF.

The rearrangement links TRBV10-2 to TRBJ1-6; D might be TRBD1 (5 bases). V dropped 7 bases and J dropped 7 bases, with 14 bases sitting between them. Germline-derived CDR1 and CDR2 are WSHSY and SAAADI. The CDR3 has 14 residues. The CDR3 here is CASIRGSLNSPLHF. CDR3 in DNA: TGCGCCAGCATACGGGGCAGTCTAAATTCACCCCTCCACTTT.

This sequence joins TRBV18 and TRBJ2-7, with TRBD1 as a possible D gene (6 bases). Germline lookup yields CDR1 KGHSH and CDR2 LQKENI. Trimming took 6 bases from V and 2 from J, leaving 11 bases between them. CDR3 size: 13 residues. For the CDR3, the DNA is TGTGCCAGCTCCCAGACAGGAGCCTACGAGCAGTACTTC. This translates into CASSQTGAYEQYF.

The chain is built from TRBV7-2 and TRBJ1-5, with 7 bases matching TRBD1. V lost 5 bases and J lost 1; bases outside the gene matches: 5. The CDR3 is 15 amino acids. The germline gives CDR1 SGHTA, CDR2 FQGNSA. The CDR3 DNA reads TGTGCCAGCAGCACACAGGGGAACAGCAATCAGCCCCAGCATTTT. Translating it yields CASSTQGNSNQPQHF.

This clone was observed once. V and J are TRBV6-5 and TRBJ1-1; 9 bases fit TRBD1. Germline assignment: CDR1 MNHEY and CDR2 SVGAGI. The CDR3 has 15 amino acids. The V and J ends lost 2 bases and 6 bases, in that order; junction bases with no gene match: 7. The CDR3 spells CASSYTTGQGSEAFF. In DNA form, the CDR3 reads TGTGCCAGCAGTTACACTACGGGACAGGGTTCTGAAGCTTTCTTT.

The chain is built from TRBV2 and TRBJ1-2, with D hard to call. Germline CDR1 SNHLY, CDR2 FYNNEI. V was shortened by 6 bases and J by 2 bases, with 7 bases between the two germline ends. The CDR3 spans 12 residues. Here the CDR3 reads CASREINYGYTF. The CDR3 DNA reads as TGTGCCAGCAGGGAGATAAACTATGGCTACACCTTC.

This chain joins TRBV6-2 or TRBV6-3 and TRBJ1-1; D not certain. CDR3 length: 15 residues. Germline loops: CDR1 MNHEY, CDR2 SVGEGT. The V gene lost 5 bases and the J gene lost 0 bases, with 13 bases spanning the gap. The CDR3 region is CASSVAWAMNTEAFF. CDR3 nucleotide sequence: TGTGCCAGCAGTGTCGCGTGGGCGATGAACACTGAAGCTTTCTTT.

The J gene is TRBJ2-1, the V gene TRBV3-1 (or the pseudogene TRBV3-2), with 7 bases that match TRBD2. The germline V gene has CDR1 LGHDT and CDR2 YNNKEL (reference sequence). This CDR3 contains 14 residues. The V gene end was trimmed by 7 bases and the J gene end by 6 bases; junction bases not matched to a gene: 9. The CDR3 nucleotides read TGTGCCAGCACCTTAGGACTAGAGGGCAATGAGCAGTTCTTC. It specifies CASTLGLEGNEQFF.

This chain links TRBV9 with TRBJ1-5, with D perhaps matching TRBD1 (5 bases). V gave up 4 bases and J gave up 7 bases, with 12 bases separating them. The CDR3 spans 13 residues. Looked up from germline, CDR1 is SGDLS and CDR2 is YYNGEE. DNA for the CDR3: TGTGCCAGCAGCATATCAGGGCACCAGCCCCAGCATTTT. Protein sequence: CASSISGHQPQHF.

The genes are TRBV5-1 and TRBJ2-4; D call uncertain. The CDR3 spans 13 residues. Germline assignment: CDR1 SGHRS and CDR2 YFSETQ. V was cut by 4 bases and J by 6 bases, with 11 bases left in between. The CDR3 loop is CASSDHQANIQYF. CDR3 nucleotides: TGCGCCAGCAGCGATCATCAAGCAAACATTCAGTACTTC.

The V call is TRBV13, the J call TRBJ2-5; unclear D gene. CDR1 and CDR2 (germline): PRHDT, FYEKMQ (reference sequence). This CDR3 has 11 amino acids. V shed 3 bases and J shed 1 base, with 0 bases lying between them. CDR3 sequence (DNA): TGTGCCAGCAGCTTCCAAGAGACCCAGTACTTC. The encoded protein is CASSFQETQYF.

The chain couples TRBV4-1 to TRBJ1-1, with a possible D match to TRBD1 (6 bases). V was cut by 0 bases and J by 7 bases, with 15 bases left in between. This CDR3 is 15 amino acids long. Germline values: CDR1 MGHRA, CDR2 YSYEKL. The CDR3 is CASSQDPGAVVEAFF. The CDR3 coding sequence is TGCGCCAGCAGCCAAGATCCAGGGGCCGTTGTTGAAGCTTTCTTT.

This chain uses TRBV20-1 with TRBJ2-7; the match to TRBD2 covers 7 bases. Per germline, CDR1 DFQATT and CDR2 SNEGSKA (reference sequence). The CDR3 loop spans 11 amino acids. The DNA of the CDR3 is TGCTGTGGCGGGGGATCCTACGAGCAGTACTTC. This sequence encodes CCGGGSYEQYF.

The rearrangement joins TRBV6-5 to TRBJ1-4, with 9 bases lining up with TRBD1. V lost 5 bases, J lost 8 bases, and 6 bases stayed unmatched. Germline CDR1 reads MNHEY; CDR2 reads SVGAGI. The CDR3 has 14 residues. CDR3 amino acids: CASSNRGQVEKLFF. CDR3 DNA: TGTGCCAGCAGTAACAGGGGGCAGGTCGAAAAACTGTTTTTT.

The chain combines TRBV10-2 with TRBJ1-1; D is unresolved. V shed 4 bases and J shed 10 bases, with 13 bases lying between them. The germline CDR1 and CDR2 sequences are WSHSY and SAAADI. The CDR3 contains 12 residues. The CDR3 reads CASSGSSEIAFF. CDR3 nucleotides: TGCGCCAGCAGTGGGTCGTCGGAGATAGCTTTCTTT.

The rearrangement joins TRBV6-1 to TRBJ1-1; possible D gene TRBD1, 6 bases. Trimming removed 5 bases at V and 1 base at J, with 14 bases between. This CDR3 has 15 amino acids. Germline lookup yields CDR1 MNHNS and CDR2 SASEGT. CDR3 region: CASSFGQTPNTEAFF. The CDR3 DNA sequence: TGTGCCAGCAGTTTTGGACAGACCCCGAACACTGAAGCTTTCTTT.

The CDR3 here is CASSPQGADQPQHF. As DNA, the CDR3 is TGTGCCAGCTCACCACAGGGGGCGGATCAGCCCCAGCATTTT. The chain carries TRBV18 and TRBJ1-5; 7 nucleotides match TRBD1. The germline gives CDR1 KGHSH, CDR2 LQKENI. CDR3 length equals 14 residues. V lost 1 base to trimming and J lost 5 bases; unmatched junction nucleotides: 2.

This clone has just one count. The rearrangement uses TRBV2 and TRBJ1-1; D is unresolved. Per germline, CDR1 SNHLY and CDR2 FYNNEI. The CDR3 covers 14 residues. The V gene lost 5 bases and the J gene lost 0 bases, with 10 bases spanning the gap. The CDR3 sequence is CASSSTSMNTEAFF. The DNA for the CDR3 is TGTGCCAGCAGTTCGACAAGCATGAACACTGAAGCTTTCTTT.

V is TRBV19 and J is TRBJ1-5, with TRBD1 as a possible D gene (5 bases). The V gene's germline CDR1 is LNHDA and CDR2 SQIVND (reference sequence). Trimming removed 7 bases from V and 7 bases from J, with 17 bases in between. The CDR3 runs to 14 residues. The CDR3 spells CASTDIIRGQPQHF. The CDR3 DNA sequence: TGTGCCAGTACGGACATAATTAGAGGCCAGCCCCAGCATTTT. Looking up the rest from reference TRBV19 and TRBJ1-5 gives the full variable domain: DGGITQSPKYLFRKEGQNVTLSCEQNLNHDAMYWYRQDPGQGLRLIYYSQIVNDFQKGDIAEGYSVSREKKESFPLTVTSAQKNPTAFYLCASTDIIRGQPQHFGDGTRLSIL.